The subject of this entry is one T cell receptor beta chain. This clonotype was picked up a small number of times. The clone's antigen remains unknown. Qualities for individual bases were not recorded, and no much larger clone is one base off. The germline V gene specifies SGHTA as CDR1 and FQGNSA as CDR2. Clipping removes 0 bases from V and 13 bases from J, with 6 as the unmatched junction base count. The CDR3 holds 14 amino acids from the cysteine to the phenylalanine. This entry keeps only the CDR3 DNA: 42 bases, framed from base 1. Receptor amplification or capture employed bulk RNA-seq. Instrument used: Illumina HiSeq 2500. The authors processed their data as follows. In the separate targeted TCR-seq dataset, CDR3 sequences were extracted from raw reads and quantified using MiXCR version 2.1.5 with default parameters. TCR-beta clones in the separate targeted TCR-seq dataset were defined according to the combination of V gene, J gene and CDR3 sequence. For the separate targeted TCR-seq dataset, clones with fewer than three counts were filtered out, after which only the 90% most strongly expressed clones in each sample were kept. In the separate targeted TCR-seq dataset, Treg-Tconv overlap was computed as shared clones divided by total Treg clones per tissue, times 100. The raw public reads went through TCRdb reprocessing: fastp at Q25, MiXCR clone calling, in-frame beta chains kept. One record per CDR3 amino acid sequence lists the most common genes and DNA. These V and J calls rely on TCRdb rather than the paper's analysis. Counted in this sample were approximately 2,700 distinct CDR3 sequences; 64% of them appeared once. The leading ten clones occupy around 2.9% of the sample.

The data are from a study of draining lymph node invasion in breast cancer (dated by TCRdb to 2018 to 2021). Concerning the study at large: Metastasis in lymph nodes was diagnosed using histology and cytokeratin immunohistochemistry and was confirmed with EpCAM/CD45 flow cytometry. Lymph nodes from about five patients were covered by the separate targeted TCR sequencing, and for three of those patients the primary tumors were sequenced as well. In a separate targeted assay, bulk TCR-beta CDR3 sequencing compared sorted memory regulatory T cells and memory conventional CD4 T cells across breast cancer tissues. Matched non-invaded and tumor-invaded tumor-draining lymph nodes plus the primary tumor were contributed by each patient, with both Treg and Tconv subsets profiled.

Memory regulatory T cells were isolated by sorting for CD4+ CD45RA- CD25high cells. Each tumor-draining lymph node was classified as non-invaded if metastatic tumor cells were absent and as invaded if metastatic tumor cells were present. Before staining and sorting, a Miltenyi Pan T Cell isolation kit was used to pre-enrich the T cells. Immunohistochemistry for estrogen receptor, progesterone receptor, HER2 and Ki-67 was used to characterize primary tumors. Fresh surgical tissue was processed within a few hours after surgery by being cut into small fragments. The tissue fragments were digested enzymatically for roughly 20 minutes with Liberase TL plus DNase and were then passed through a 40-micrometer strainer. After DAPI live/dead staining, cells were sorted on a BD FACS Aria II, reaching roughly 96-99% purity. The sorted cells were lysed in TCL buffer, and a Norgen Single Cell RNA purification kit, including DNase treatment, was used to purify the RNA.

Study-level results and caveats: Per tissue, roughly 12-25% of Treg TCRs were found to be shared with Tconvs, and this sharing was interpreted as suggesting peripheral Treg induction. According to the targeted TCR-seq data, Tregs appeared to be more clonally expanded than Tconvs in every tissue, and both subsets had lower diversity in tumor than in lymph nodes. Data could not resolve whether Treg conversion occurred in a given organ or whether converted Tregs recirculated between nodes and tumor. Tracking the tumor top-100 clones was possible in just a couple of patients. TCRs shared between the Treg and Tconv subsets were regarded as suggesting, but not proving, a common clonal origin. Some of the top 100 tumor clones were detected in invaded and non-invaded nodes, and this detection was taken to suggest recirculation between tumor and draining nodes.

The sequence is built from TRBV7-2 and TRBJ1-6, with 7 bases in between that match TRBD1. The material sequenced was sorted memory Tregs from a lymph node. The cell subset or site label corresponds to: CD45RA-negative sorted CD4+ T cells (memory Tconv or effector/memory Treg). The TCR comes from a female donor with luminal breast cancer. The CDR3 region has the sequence CASSLADREFPLHF. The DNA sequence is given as TGTGCCAGCAGCTTAGCTGACAGGGAGTTCCCCCTCCACTTT.